The 29 T cell receptor beta chains reported below all come from one sample, sequenced in a study of T cells in Graves' hyperthyroidism and ophthalmopathy. Researchers amplified the TCR beta CDR3 regions from RNA transcripts. When the TCR CDR3 underwent first-round RT-PCR, the HTBI primer set was used. TCRdb re-derived calls from the multiplex PCR reads in MiXCR, one entry per CDR3 protein. The sample comprises approximately 610,000 distinct CDR3 sequences, 16% of which are singletons, and around 19% rests with the top ten. Input material: blood. These receptors were taken from a woman between 18 and 29 years old with Graves' hyperthyroidism.

This chain uses TRBV9 with TRBJ2-7, with 7 bases identical to TRBD1. The CDR3 has 18 amino acids. Germline trimming cut 0 bases from V and 3 bases from J; bases unmatched to any gene: 15. CDR1 is SGDLS and CDR2 is YYNGEE in the germline V gene. This chain's CDR3 is CASSVERTTGALFYEQYF. In DNA, the CDR3 is TGTGCCAGCAGCGTAGAAAGAACAACAGGGGCCCTTTTCTACGAGCAGTACTTC.

This clonotype showed up just a few times. This chain joins TRBV9 and TRBJ1-3; tentative D call: TRBD1 (5 bases). Deletions cut 0 bases from V and 4 bases from J, with 8 bases between. Germline CDR1 is SGDLS and CDR2 is YYNGEE. This CDR3 has 14 residues. DNA for the CDR3: TGTGCCAGCAGCGTAGAAGGGGTCGGAAACACCATATATTTT. Its translation is CASSVEGVGNTIYF. Looking up the rest from reference TRBV9 and TRBJ1-3 gives the full variable domain: DSGVTQTPKHLITATGQRVTLRCSPRSGDLSVYWYQQSLDQGLQFLIQYYNGEERAKGNILERFSAQQFPDLHSELNLSSLELGDSALYFCASSVEGVGNTIYFGEGSWLTVV.

The chain is built from TRBV9 and TRBJ1-6; unclear D gene. Germline CDR1 reads SGDLS; CDR2 reads YYNGEE. This CDR3 is 14 amino acids long. Trimming removed 3 bases from V and 7 bases from J, with 11 bases in between. The CDR3 sequence is CASSDPGMNSPLHF. The CDR3 nucleotides are TGTGCCAGCAGCGATCCGGGGATGAATTCACCCCTCCACTTT.

This clonotype was seen many times. This sequence joins TRBV28 and TRBJ1-2; D is uncertain. Germline CDR1 reads MDHEN; CDR2 reads SYDVKM. Between the trimmed V and J ends, which lost 2 bases and 7 bases, there was a span of 8 bases. CDR3 size: 12 residues. The CDR3 DNA is TGTGCCAGCAGTTTACTGGGGTTTGGCTACACCTTC. Translated: CASSLLGFGYTF.

This clonotype was counted at least ten times. The V gene is TRBV7-8, the J gene TRBJ2-1; D ambiguous. The ends were cut back, 2 bases at V and 6 bases at J, with 23 bases in the middle. From germline, CDR1 is SGHVS and CDR2 FQNEAQ. The CDR3 runs to 18 residues. The CDR3 nucleotides are TGTGCCAGCAGCTTAAATCACTGGCGTTCGTTTTTTTCCAATGAGCAGTTCTTC. Protein: CASSLNHWRSFFSNEQFF.

The CDR3 reads CASSLSGSAGRSEKLFF. In nucleotides, the CDR3 is TGTGCCAGCAGTTTATCGGGCTCCGCAGGGAGGAGCGAAAAACTGTTTTTT. The rearrangement links TRBV12-3 or TRBV12-4 to TRBJ1-4; D perhaps matches TRBD1 (5 bases). This CDR3 spans 17 amino acids. Trimming stripped 2 bases from V and 8 bases from J, with 21 bases between.

This clonotype appeared many times. The genes are TRBV12-3 or TRBV12-4 and TRBJ2-7; no clear D gene. The CDR3 is made up of 14 amino acids. Between the trimmed V and J ends, which lost 1 base and 3 bases, there was a span of 10 bases. CDR3 DNA: TGTGCCAGCAGTTTAGACGTCAGTAACTACGAGCAGTACTTC. Encoded protein: CASSLDVSNYEQYF.

This clonotype was detected only once. The chain links TRBV4-1 to TRBJ2-3; 13 bases map to TRBD2. This CDR3 region has 18 residues. Germline V gene sequence: CDR1 MGHRA, CDR2 YSYEKL. The ends lost 2 bases at V and 6 bases at J; junction bases unmatched: 11. The CDR3 region is CASSQSVGLAGELDTQYF. CDR3 sequence (DNA): TGCGCCAGCAGCCAAAGTGTAGGACTAGCGGGGGAGCTGGATACGCAGTATTTT.

This rearrangement joins TRBV4-2 to TRBJ2-7, with 9 bases matching TRBD2. CDR1 is LGHNA and CDR2 is YNFKEQ in the germline V gene. CDR3 length: 19 amino acids. The V segment lost 4 bases and the J segment 0 bases; nucleotides outside the gene matches: 16. The DNA for the CDR3 is TGTGCCAGCAGCCGAGACGGAGCGGGAGGCTTAACCAGCTCCTACGAGCAGTACTTC. Protein product: CASSRDGAGGLTSSYEQYF.

There are a few counts of this clonotype. The rearrangement joins TRBV20-1 to TRBJ2-1; 14 bases are a match to TRBD2. V lost 7 bases to trimming and J lost 5 bases; unmatched junction nucleotides: 4. Germline V gene sequence: CDR1 DFQATT, CDR2 SNEGSKA (reference sequence). The CDR3 sequence is 14 residues long. For the CDR3, the DNA is TGCAGTGGACTAGCGGGGGGGCCGGACAATGAGCAGTTCTTC. This gives the protein CSGLAGGPDNEQFF.

There are many counts of this clonotype. This chain connects TRBV30 to TRBJ2-3; 10 positions match TRBD2. Germline CDR1 and CDR2: GTSNPN and SVGIG (reference sequence). This CDR3 has 15 amino acids. V was pared by 1 base and J by 5 bases, with 6 bases of the junction left unmatched. The CDR3 coding sequence is TGTGCCTGGAGTGGATTAGCGGGAGGTGGAGATACGCAGTATTTT. It is translated as CAWSGLAGGGDTQYF.

In this sample, this clonotype turned up many times. V is TRBV6-1 and J is TRBJ1-1, with D uncertain. V was trimmed by 2 bases and J by 0 bases, leaving 7 bases between them. The CDR3 has 14 amino acids. Germline loops: CDR1 MNHNS, CDR2 SASEGT. The CDR3 nucleotides are TGTGCCAGCAGTGAAAATCGGATGAACACTGAAGCTTTCTTT. Translation: CASSENRMNTEAFF.

This clonotype has a count of ten or more. CDR3 sequence reads: CASSSDNYGYTF. Here the CDR3 DNA reads TGCGCCAGCAGCTCCGACAACTATGGCTACACCTTC. The rearrangement links TRBV5-1 to TRBJ1-2; D remains ambiguous. The CDR3 contains 12 residues. Germline V CDR1 and CDR2: SGHRS, YFSETQ. The V gene lost 3 bases and the J gene lost 2 bases, with 5 bases spanning the gap.

This clonotype showed up many times. The chain employs TRBV15 and TRBJ2-7, with D unclear. With 4 bases removed from V and 4 bases from J, the gap between germline ends came to 14 bases. The germline CDR1 and CDR2 sequences are LNHNV and YYDKDF (reference sequence). This CDR3 contains 14 residues. The DNA for the CDR3 is TGTGCCACCAGCATCTCGGTAGGCACTTACGAGCAGTACTTC. This encodes CATSISVGTYEQYF. The whole variable domain, remainder taken from reference TRBV15 and TRBJ2-7, is DAMVIQNPRYQVTQFGKPVTLSCSQTLNHNVMYWYQQKSSQAPKLLFHYYDKDFNNEADTPDNFQSRRPNTSFCFLDIRSPGLGDTAMYLCATSISVGTYEQYFGPGTRLTVT.

This clonotype was seen only a few times. CDR3 loop: CASSLETSGSPRADTQYF. CDR3 sequence (DNA): TGCGCCAGCAGCTTGGAGACTAGCGGGAGTCCCCGGGCAGATACGCAGTATTTT. This sequence joins TRBV5-1 and TRBJ2-3, with 12 positions matching TRBD2. V lost 0 bases to trimming and J lost 4 bases; unmatched junction nucleotides: 9. The germline V gene encodes CDR1 SGHRS and CDR2 YFSETQ. The CDR3 sequence is 18 residues long. Filled out from reference TRBV5-1 and TRBJ2-3, the complete variable domain reads KAGVTQTPRYLIKTRGQQVTLSCSPISGHRSVSWYQQTPGQGLQFLFEYFSETQRNKGNFPGRFSGRQFSNSRSEMNVSTLELGDSALYLCASSLETSGSPRADTQYFGPGTRLTVL.

This clonotype was seen only a few times. The chain has TRBV5-6 and TRBJ2-7, with 7 bases identical to TRBD2. The CDR3 runs 17 residues. V shed 4 bases, J shed 1 base, and the junction held 14 bases outside the gene matches. The V gene's germline CDR1 is SGHDT and CDR2 YYEEEE. DNA for the CDR3: TGTGCCAGCAGCCAGGACATTTGGCGGGAGAGTTCCTACGAGCAGTACTTC. Its translation: CASSQDIWRESSYEQYF.

This clonotype occurred a few times. The V and J genes are TRBV18 and TRBJ1-3; D gene uncertain. V was shortened by 0 bases and J by 0 bases, with 6 bases between the two germline ends. From germline, CDR1 is KGHSH and CDR2 LQKENI. CDR3 size: 15 residues. The CDR3 region has the DNA TGTGCCAGCTCACCACCCTTGACCTCTGGAAACACCATATATTTT. It specifies CASSPPLTSGNTIYF.

This clonotype was counted at least ten times. The genes are TRBV19 and TRBJ1-5; TRBD1 matches 7 bases. The CDR3 runs 15 residues. Germline V gene lookup returns CDR1 LNHDA and CDR2 SQIVND (reference sequence). V was pared by 5 bases and J by 1 base, with 5 bases of the junction left unmatched. CDR3 loop: CASSLGGVSNQPQHF. CDR3 DNA: TGTGCCAGTAGTTTAGGGGGCGTGAGCAATCAGCCCCAGCATTTT.

Turning to this clonotype: This may stem from a read error, because a much larger clone lies one nucleotide away. The chain links TRBV20-1 to TRBJ2-1; D possibly corresponds to TRBD1 (6 bases). The germline V gene has CDR1 DFQATT and CDR2 SNEGSKA (reference sequence). This CDR3 has 14 residues. The CDR3 is CSAPWGLIRDERFF. In nucleotides, the CDR3 is TGCAGTGCCCCTTGGGGGCTCATCCGGGATGAGCGGTTCTTC.

In its sample, this clonotype was seen many times. The V gene is TRBV5-1, the J gene TRBJ2-1, with D possibly TRBD1 on 5 matching bases. Trimming cost V 5 bases and J 9 bases, with 15 bases left between them. The length of the CDR3 is 13 residues. Germline CDR1 reads SGHRS; CDR2 reads YFSETQ. The DNA of the CDR3 is TGCGCCAGCAGTAACCAGGGTTTTGGTGAGCAGTTCTTC. It is translated as CASSNQGFGEQFF.

This clonotype occurred many times. The chain is built from TRBV2 and TRBJ2-5; D call uncertain. The germline V gene has CDR1 SNHLY and CDR2 FYNNEI. V was shortened by 6 bases and J by 1 base, with 15 bases between the two germline ends. The CDR3 consists of 15 residues. For the CDR3, the DNA is TGTGCCAGCAGACGAAAGGACCTCATCCAAGAGACCCAGTACTTC. This encodes CASRRKDLIQETQYF.

This clonotype appeared many times. The chain links TRBV28 to TRBJ2-7, with D hard to call. V dropped 6 bases and J dropped 4 bases, with 7 bases sitting between them. The length of the CDR3 is 11 residues. Germline loops: CDR1 MDHEN, CDR2 SYDVKM. CDR3 in DNA: TGTGCCAGCAGGTCCGCGTACGAGCAGTACTTC. It encodes CASRSAYEQYF. The entire variable domain, with the rest obtained from reference TRBV28 and TRBJ2-7, is as follows: DVKVTQSSRYLVKRTGEKVFLECVQDMDHENMFWYRQDPGLGLRLIYFSYDVKMKEKGDIPEGYSVSREKKERFSLILESASTNQTSMYLCASRSAYEQYFGPGTRLTVT.

The chain carries TRBV7-2 and TRBJ2-3; no definite D call. This CDR3 has 13 amino acids. V lost 5 bases, J lost 9 bases, and 15 bases lay in between. Germline V gives CDR1 SGHTA, CDR2 FQGNSA. CDR3 coding DNA: TGTGCCAGCAGCCCCCTGGCGGTCGAAACGCAGTATTTT. Protein product: CASSPLAVETQYF. The full variable domain, in which reference TRBV7-2 and TRBJ2-3 provide the parts outside the CDR3, is GAGVSQSPSNKVTEKGKDVELRCDPISGHTALYWYRQSLGQGLEFLIYFQGNSAPDKSGLPSDRFSAERTGGSVSTLTIQRTQQEDSAVYLCASSPLAVETQYFGPGTRLTVL.

This clonotype has ten or more counts. CDR3 bases: TGCAGTGCTAGAGACCCGGGCGGAGGGGTCTACAATGAGCAGTTCTTC. Translating gives CSARDPGGGVYNEQFF. This chain connects TRBV20-1 to TRBJ2-1; a possible D gene is TRBD2 (6 bases). Trimming removed 0 bases from V and 3 bases from J, with 15 bases in between. Germline V lookup: CDR1 DFQATT, CDR2 SNEGSKA (reference sequence). This CDR3 spans 16 amino acids.

This clonotype was recorded many times. This chain links TRBV12-3 or TRBV12-4 with TRBJ2-3; possible D gene TRBD2, 8 bases. Trimming took 5 bases from V and 5 from J, leaving 20 bases between them. This CDR3 is built from 16 residues. This CDR3 is CASSPRTSQGGDTQYF. The CDR3, as DNA: TGTGCCAGCAGTCCCCGGACTAGCCAGGGGGGAGATACGCAGTATTTT.

The rearrangement joins TRBV5-1 to TRBJ2-7; TRBD1 matches 8 bases. The V and J ends lost 5 bases and 4 bases, in that order; junction bases with no gene match: 8. The length of the CDR3 is 14 residues. The germline V gene encodes CDR1 SGHRS and CDR2 YFSETQ. The CDR3 loop reads CASSHGQGLYEQYF. CDR3 bases: TGCGCCAGCAGTCATGGACAGGGTTTATACGAGCAGTACTTC.

The table lists this clonotype with a few counts. The chain uses TRBV15 and TRBJ2-6; 10 nucleotides line up with TRBD2. V shed 3 bases and J 0 bases; nucleotides not matched to a gene: 8. Germline-derived CDR1 and CDR2 are LNHNV and YYDKDF (reference sequence). This CDR3 has 19 residues. In nucleotides, the CDR3 is TGTGCCACCAGCAGTCAGAGGACTAGCGGATCCTCTGGGGCCAACGTCCTGACTTTC. The encoded protein is CATSSQRTSGSSGANVLTF.

This clonotype showed up many times. The chain is built from TRBV27 and TRBJ2-4; D call uncertain. Germline assignment: CDR1 MNHEY and CDR2 SMNVEV (reference sequence). Deletions cut 4 bases from V and 3 bases from J, with 13 bases between. The CDR3 runs 15 residues. CDR3 loop: CASSSPGVGKNIQYF. The CDR3 bases are TGTGCCAGCAGTTCCCCAGGTGTCGGCAAAAACATTCAGTACTTC.

This clonotype was counted many times. This chain uses TRBV12-3 or TRBV12-4 with TRBJ2-5; D possibly matches TRBD1 or TRBD2 (5 bases each). The CDR3 sequence is 14 residues long. V lost 3 bases and J lost 7, with 15 bases in between. The CDR3 DNA reads as TGTGCCAGCAGTTTGGAACGGGACGAAGGGACCCAGTACTTC. It yields the protein CASSLERDEGTQYF.